The sample holds a few counts of the clone carrying this T cell receptor (beta chain). The ends lost 0 bases at V and 6 bases at J; junction bases unmatched: 7. CDR3 length: 17 residues. Per germline, CDR1 KGHSH and CDR2 LQKENI. The record originates from a study of cytomegalovirus exposure and HLA in healthy donors. Sequencing was performed with immunoSEQ multiplex PCR; in TCRdb, only in-frame clones are kept and a portion is missing. The data hold under 70,000 clones, with around 89% observed a single time. The TCR comes from a woman aged 18 to 35 in good health and CMV-seronegative. The sample consisted of PBMCs. The chain joins TRBV18 to TRBJ2-1, with TRBD2 matching 11 bases. The CDR3 DNA is TGTGCCAGCTCACCACCGTCTCTAGCGGGAGGTGGCAATGAGCAGTTCTTC. This encodes CASSPPSLAGGGNEQFF. Full variable domain (missing parts from reference TRBV18 and TRBJ2-1): NAGVMQNPRHLVRRRGQEARLRCSPMKGHSHVYWYRQLPEEGLKFMVYLQKENIIDESGMPKERFSAEFPKEGPSILRIQQVVRGDSAAYFCASSPPSLAGGGNEQFFGPGTRLTVL.